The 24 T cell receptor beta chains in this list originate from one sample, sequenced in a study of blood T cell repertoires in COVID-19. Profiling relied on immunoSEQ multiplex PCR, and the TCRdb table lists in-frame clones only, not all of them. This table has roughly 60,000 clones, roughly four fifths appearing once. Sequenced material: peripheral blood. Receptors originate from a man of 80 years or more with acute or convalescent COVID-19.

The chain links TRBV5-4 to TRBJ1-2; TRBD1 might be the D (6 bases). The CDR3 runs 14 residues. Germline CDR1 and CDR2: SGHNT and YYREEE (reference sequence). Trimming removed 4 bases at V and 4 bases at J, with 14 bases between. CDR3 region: CASSMTQGGYGYTF. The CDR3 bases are TGTGCCAGCAGCATGACACAGGGTGGCTATGGCTACACCTTC.

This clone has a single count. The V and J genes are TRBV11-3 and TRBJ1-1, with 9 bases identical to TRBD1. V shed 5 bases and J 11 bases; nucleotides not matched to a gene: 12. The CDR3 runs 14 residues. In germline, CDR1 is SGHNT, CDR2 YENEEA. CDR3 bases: TGTGCCAGCAGCCTGCGGACAGGGGCGACAAGGGCTTTCTTT. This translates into CASSLRTGATRAFF.

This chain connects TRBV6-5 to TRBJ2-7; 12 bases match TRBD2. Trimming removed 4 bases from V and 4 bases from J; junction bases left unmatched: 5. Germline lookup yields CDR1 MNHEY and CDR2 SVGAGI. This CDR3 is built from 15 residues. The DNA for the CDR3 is TGTGCCAGCAGTTCGGCTAGCGGGGGGGCTTACGAGCAGTACTTC. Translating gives CASSSASGGAYEQYF.

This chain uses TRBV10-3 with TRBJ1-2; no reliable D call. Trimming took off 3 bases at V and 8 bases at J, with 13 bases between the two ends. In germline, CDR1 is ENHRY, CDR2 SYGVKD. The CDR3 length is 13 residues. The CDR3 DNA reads TGTGCCATCAGTGATCCCAAGGTGGGCGGCTACACCTTC. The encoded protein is CAISDPKVGGYTF.

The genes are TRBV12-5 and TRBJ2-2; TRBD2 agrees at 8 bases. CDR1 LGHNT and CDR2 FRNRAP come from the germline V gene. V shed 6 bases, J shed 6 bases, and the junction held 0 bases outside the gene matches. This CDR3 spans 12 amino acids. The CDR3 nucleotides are TGTGCTAGTGGGGGACTAGCCGGGGAGCTGTTTTTT. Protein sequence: CASGGLAGELFF.

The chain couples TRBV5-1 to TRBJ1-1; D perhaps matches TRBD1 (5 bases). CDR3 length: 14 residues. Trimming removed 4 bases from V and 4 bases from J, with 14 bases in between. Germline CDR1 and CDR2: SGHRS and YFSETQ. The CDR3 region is CASSRMGTGTEAFF. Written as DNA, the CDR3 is TGCGCCAGCAGCCGGATGGGGACTGGCACTGAAGCTTTCTTT.

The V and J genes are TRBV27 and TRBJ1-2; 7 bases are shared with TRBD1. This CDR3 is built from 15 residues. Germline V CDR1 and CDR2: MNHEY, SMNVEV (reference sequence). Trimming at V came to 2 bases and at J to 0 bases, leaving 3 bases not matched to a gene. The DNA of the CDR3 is TGTGCCAGCAGTTTAAGACAGGGAACTAACTATGGCTACACCTTC. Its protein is CASSLRQGTNYGYTF.

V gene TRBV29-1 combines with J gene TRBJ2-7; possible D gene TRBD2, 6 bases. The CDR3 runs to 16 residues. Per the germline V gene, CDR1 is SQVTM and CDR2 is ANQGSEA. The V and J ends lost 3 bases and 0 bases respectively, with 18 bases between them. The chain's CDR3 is CSVEGGSQFSSYEQYF. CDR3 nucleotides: TGCAGCGTTGAGGGGGGTAGTCAGTTCAGCTCCTACGAGCAGTACTTC.

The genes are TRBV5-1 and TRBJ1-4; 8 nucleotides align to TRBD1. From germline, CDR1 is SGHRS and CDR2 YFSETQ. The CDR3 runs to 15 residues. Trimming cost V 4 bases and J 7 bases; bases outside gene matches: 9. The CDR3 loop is CASSRVTGEGEKLFF. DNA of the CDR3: TGCGCCAGCAGCAGGGTGACAGGGGAAGGTGAAAAACTGTTTTTT.

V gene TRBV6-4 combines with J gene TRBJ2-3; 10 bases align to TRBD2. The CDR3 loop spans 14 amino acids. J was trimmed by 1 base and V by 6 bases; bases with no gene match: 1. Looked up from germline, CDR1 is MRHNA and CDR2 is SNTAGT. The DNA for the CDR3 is TGTGCCAGCAGCGGACTAGCGGGCACAGATACGCAGTATTTT. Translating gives CASSGLAGTDTQYF.

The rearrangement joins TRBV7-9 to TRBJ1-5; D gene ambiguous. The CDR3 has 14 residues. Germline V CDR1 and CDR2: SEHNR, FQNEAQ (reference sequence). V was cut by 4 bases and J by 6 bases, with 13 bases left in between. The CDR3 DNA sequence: TGTGCCAGCAGCTCCAACACGGGGAGTCAGCCCCAGCATTTT. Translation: CASSSNTGSQPQHF.

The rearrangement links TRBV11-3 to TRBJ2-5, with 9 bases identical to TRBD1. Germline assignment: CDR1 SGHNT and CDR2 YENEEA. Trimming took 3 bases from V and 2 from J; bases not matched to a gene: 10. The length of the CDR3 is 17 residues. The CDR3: CASSLSGGTGLQETQYF. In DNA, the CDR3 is TGTGCCAGCAGCTTGTCCGGAGGGACAGGGCTACAAGAGACCCAGTACTTC.

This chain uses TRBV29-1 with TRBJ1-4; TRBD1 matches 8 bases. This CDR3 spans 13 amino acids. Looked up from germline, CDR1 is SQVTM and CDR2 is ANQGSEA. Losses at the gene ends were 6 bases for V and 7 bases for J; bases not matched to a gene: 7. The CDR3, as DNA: TGCAGCGTAGGGGACAGGATCGGTGAAAAACTGTTTTTT. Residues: CSVGDRIGEKLFF.

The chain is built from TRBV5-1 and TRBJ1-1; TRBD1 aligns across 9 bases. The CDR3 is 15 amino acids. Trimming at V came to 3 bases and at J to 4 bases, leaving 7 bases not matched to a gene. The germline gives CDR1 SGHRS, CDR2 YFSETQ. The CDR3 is CASSWGTGRITEAFF. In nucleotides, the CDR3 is TGCGCCAGCAGCTGGGGGACAGGGCGGATCACTGAAGCTTTCTTT.

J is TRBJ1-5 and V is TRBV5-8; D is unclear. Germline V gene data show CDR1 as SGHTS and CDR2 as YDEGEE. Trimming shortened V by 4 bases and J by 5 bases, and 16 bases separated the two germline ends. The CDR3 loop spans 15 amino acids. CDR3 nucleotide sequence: TGTGCCAGCAGCAGTTCGGTCGGTGGAGATCAGCCCCAGCATTTT. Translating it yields CASSSSVGGDQPQHF.

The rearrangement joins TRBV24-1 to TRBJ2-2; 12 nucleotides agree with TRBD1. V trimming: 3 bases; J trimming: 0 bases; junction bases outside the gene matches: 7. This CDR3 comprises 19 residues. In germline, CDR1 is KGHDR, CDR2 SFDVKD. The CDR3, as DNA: TGTGCCACCAGTGATCGGGGACAGGGGGCTCACTCGAACACCGGGGAGCTGTTTTTT. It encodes CATSDRGQGAHSNTGELFF.

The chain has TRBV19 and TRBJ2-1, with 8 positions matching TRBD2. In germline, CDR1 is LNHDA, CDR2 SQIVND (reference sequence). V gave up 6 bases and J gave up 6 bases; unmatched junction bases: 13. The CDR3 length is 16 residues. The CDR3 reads CASRVAGTGVANEQFF. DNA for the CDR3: TGTGCCAGTAGGGTAGCGGGAACAGGTGTGGCCAATGAGCAGTTCTTC.

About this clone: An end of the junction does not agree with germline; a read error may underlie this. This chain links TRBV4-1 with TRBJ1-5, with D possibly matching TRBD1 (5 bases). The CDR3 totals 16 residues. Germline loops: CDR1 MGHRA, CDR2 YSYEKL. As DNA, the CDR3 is TGCGCCCGCAGCCGGCGGGACCTGGGGAGCAATCAGCCCCAGCATTTT. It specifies CARSRRDLGSNQPQHF.

The CDR3 nucleotides read TGCGCCAGCAGGATAGAGAGCTCTGGAAACACCATATATTTT. Translated: CASRIESSGNTIYF. This chain connects TRBV5-1 to TRBJ1-3, with D unclear. Germline V CDR1 and CDR2: SGHRS, YFSETQ. Trimming stripped 5 bases from V and 0 bases from J, with 9 bases between. The CDR3 consists of 14 residues.

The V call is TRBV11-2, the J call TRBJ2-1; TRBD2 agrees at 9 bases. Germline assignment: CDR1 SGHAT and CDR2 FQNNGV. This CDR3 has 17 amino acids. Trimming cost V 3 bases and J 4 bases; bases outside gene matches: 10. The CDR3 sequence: CASSLGGGAWRYNEQFF. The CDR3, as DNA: TGTGCCAGCAGCTTGGGCGGGGGGGCCTGGAGGTACAATGAGCAGTTCTTC.

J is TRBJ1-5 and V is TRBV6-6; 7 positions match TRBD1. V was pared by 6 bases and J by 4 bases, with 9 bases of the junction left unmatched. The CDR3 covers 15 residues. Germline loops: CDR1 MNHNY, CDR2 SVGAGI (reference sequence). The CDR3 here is CASSRQQGQNQPQHF. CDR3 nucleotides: TGTGCCAGCAGCCGCCAACAGGGGCAGAATCAGCCCCAGCATTTT.

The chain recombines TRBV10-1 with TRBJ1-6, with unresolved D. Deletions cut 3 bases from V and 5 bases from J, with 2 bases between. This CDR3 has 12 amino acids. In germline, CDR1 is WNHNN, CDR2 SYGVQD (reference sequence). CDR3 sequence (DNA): TGCGCCAGCAGTGATAATAATTCACCCCTCCACTTT. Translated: CASSDNNSPLHF.

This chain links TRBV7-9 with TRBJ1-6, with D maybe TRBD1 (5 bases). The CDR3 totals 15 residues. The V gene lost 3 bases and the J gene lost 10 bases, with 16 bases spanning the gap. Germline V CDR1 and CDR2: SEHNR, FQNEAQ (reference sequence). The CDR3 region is CASSLAGGGRSPLHF. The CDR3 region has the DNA TGTGCCAGCAGCTTGGCGGGCGGGGGTAGGTCACCCCTCCACTTT.

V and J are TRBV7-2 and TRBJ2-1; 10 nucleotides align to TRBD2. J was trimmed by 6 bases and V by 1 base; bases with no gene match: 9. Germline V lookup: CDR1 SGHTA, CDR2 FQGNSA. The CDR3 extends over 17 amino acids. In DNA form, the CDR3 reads TGTGCCAGCAGCTTAGAACCCGGGCTAGCGGGAGTCAATGAGCAGTTCTTC. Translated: CASSLEPGLAGVNEQFF.